The 14 T cell receptor beta chains below were found in one sample sequenced in a study of memory CD4+ T cells and cytomegalovirus serostatus. The protocol was immunoSEQ multiplex PCR, while the TCRdb copy is restricted to in-frame clones and leaves out a portion. The data show 65,000 to 95,000 clones, with 80% seen just once and around 0.78% held by the top ten. The sort gate was single viable CD3+CD4+CD8-CD45RO+ cells for memory CD4+ T cells. Sequencing was done on a sample of memory CD4+ T cells from blood. These TCRs come from an adult in good health and CMV-seronegative.

With respect to this clone: Germline is not matched at one junction end, which may reflect a read error. The J gene is TRBJ2-3, the V gene TRBV7-7; weak D call: TRBD2 (6 bases). This CDR3 has 17 residues. Germline V gene data show CDR1 as SSHAT and CDR2 as FNYEAQ (reference sequence). The CDR3 here is CASSLEEGLGSLCTQYF. The CDR3 DNA is TGTGCTAGCAGCTTAGAAGAGGGACTCGGATCCTTATGCACGCAGTATTTT.

V gene TRBV2 combines with J gene TRBJ1-5; 7 bases are a match to TRBD1. Germline lookup yields CDR1 SNHLY and CDR2 FYNNEI. V dropped 7 bases and J dropped 7; count of bases not matched to a gene: 7. This CDR3 is 13 amino acids long. The CDR3 here is CASKRQGGQPQHF. CDR3 nucleotide sequence: TGTGCCAGCAAAAGGCAGGGGGGCCAGCCCCAGCATTTT.

The chain uses TRBV18 and TRBJ1-2; 8 bases line up with TRBD1. The CDR3 totals 17 residues. The germline V gene encodes CDR1 KGHSH and CDR2 LQKENI. The junction had 13 bases not matched to a gene; V was cut back by 1 base and J by 6 bases. CDR3 in DNA: TGTGCCAGCTCACCACTCTCCGGTCAGGGGGCGGTGGATGGCTACACCTTC. It yields the protein CASSPLSGQGAVDGYTF.

The chain recombines TRBV11-3 with TRBJ2-1; D may correspond to TRBD1 or TRBD2 (6 bases each). V shed 5 bases and J shed 5 bases, with 16 bases lying between them. Germline CDR1 and CDR2: SGHNT and YENEEA. CDR3 size: 15 residues. In DNA form, the CDR3 reads TGTGCCAGCAGCGGGGGGCAAACACGAGACAATGAGCAGTTCTTC. Its protein product is CASSGGQTRDNEQFF.

The gene calls are TRBV19 and TRBJ2-3, with a weak D call TRBD2 (5 bases). Deletions cut 7 bases from V and 6 bases from J, with 17 bases between. The length of the CDR3 is 14 residues. Looked up from germline, CDR1 is LNHDA and CDR2 is SQIVND (reference sequence). Written as DNA, the CDR3 is TGTGCCAGTAAGCCGGGATCCTTCGGGGATACGCAGTATTTT. This translates into CASKPGSFGDTQYF.

In its sample, this clone was seen once. This chain links TRBV10-1 with TRBJ2-1; 11 bases align to TRBD2. Germline V gives CDR1 WNHNN, CDR2 SYGVQD (reference sequence). The V segment lost 0 bases and the J segment 8 bases; nucleotides outside the gene matches: 3. The CDR3 extends over 15 amino acids. This chain's CDR3 is CASSESSGGAHEQFF. As DNA, the CDR3 is TGCGCCAGCAGTGAGTCTAGCGGGGGGGCCCATGAGCAGTTCTTC.

This rearrangement joins TRBV19 to TRBJ2-7, with unresolved D. Germline V gene data show CDR1 as LNHDA and CDR2 as SQIVND (reference sequence). V was shortened by 3 bases and J by 1 base, with 10 bases between the two germline ends. This CDR3 contains 14 residues. This chain's CDR3 is CASSISATSYEQYF. The CDR3 region has the DNA TGTGCCAGTAGTATCTCCGCCACATCCTACGAGCAGTACTTC.

On this clone: The same CDR3 arises from other DNA sequences in this sample as well. The V and J genes are TRBV5-1 and TRBJ1-6, with 9 bases that match TRBD1. Germline V gene data show CDR1 as SGHRS and CDR2 as YFSETQ. V was pared by 3 bases and J by 9 bases, with 7 bases of the junction left unmatched. The CDR3 is made up of 15 amino acids. The CDR3 protein is CASSSGQGSGSPLHF. Written as DNA, the CDR3 is TGCGCCAGCAGCTCGGGACAGGGCTCTGGTTCACCCCTCCACTTT.

The chain couples TRBV7-8 to TRBJ1-6, with TRBD1 identical over 12 bases. The CDR3 totals 18 residues. Germline assignment: CDR1 SGHVS and CDR2 FQNEAQ. The ends lost 8 bases at V and 10 bases at J; junction bases unmatched: 18. The CDR3 loop reads CASYPAGGTGGARSPLHF. DNA of the CDR3: TGTGCCAGCTACCCGGCGGGCGGGACAGGGGGCGCTCGGTCACCCCTCCACTTT.

The V gene is TRBV18, the J gene TRBJ1-4; TRBD1 matches at 7 bases. Germline CDR1 is KGHSH and CDR2 is LQKENI. The length of the CDR3 is 16 residues. The ends lost 1 base at V and 4 bases at J; junction bases unmatched: 6. The DNA of the CDR3 is TGTGCCAGCTCACCACTGAGGACAGGACATAATGAAAAACTGTTTTTT. Translation: CASSPLRTGHNEKLFF.

This rearrangement joins TRBV7-9 to TRBJ1-6, with D perhaps TRBD1 (6 bases). The V gene lost 5 bases and the J gene lost 0 bases, with 14 bases spanning the gap. The germline CDR1 and CDR2 sequences are SEHNR and FQNEAQ (reference sequence). This CDR3 comprises 17 residues. The CDR3 nucleotides read TGTGCCAGCAGCGGCCCACAGGGATTCTCCTATAATTCACCCCTCCACTTT. Residues: CASSGPQGFSYNSPLHF.

There are a few counts of this clone. The gene calls are TRBV7-9 and TRBJ1-4; 7 bases are shared with TRBD1. The V segment lost 3 bases and the J segment 7 bases; nucleotides outside the gene matches: 8. Germline CDR1 SEHNR, CDR2 FQNEAQ (reference sequence). CDR3 length: 15 amino acids. The CDR3, as DNA: TGTGCCAGCAGCTTGACAGGGAGGTCGGGTGAAAAACTGTTTTTT. Protein product: CASSLTGRSGEKLFF.

This clone was counted only a few times. The chain employs TRBV29-1 and TRBJ1-1, with D perhaps matching TRBD1 (5 bases). The germline gives CDR1 SQVTM, CDR2 ANQGSEA. V was clipped by 7 bases and J by 1 base, with 16 bases between them. The CDR3 totals 14 residues. The DNA for the CDR3 is TGCAGCGCGGGCAGGGTTATACGGAACACTGAAGCTTTCTTT. Translation gives CSAGRVIRNTEAFF. Using reference TRBV29-1 and TRBJ1-1 for the parts outside the CDR3, the full variable domain is SAVISQKPSRDICQRGTSLTIQCQVDSQVTMMFWYRQQPGQSLTLIATANQGSEATYESGFVIDKFPISRPNLTFSTLTVSNMSPEDSSIYLCSAGRVIRNTEAFFGQGTRLTVV.

CDR3 sequence (DNA): TGTGCCAGCAGCTTAGAGCAGGCTAACTATGGCTACACCTTC. Protein product: CASSLEQANYGYTF. The chain has TRBV11-2 and TRBJ1-2, with D hard to call. The CDR3 consists of 14 residues. Germline loops: CDR1 SGHAT, CDR2 FQNNGV. The germline V and J ends were trimmed by 0 bases and 0 bases, with 5 bases remaining between them.